This T cell receptor (beta chain) is from a study of blood T cell repertoires in COVID-19 (TCRdb year 2020). Study-wide context: Collaborator samples came from the United States, Italy and Spain and covered acute and convalescent phases of COVID-19. The repertoires were made available in a free public database intended to serve as a resource for research on the immune response to SARS-CoV-2. The samples were drawn from two sources: the first 160 participants of the ongoing ImmuneRACE study, and 1,254 subjects contributed by 6 global collaborators. Where available, HLA class I and class II types were obtained from metadata supplied by the sample provider rather than from assay-based typing. A de-identified subject ID, COVID-19 status, age in years and sex were almost always included in the sample metadata. The prospective study material was composed of cDNA or gDNA derived from T cells, B-cell-depleted T cells, or PBMCs. Subjects who had been exposed to COVID-19, were actively infected with it, or had recovered from it provided the deeply sampled blood TCRbeta repertoires that made up the dataset. General conclusions and limits of the study: Clinical and demographic metadata were provided uncurated, with the amount varying by source and participant.

Regarding this clone: Its target antigen remains unknown. The input lacks base qualities; no much larger clone sits a single base away.

TCRbeta CDR3 regions were amplified from genomic DNA using the immunoSEQ Assay, a bias-controlled multiplex PCR. For the original study's pipeline: The number of nucleated cells in each sample was estimated by amplification of reference gene primers within the assay. Sequence reads were collapsed and filtered to measure the absolute abundance of every unique TCRbeta CDR3 rearrangement. For each sample, productive Simpson clonality was calculated as the square root of Simpson's diversity index across productive rearrangements. TCRdb provides this immuneACCESS table in a form limited to in-frame rearrangements. Some clones are lacking; in checked studies, under half of them reflect an unresolved V gene, and why the rest are absent is not known. That table furnishes V, J and clone size, whereas the DNA furnished D and trimming. Present in this sample are about 150,000 clones, more than 75% of which were seen just once. The top ten clones comprise approximately 6.2% of the sample.

Each collaborating institution followed its own protocols to collect whole blood in K2EDTA tubes. Collaborator samples were shipped for TCRbeta analysis as frozen whole blood, isolated PBMCs, or DNA extracted from either sample type. Trimming takes 7 bases off V and 0 bases off J; junction bases not matched to a gene: 8. Sequences MNHEY (CDR1) and SVGAGI (CDR2) are obtained from the germline V gene. Reading from cysteine to phenylalanine, the CDR3 counts 15 amino acids. The sequence is cut down to CDR3 DNA, 45 bases in frame from base 1. The source of this sequence is a man aged 80 or over with acute or convalescent COVID-19. The V and J segments used are TRBV6-5 and TRBJ1-1, with 7 bases aligning to TRBD1. The sample taken for sequencing was peripheral blood. The CDR3 region reads CASIPGQSMNTEAFF. The nucleotide sequence is given as TGTGCCAGCATTCCGGGACAGTCAATGAACACTGAAGCTTTCTTT.